This is a list of T cell receptor beta chains from one sample in a study of blood T cell repertoires in COVID-19. The assay was immunoSEQ multiplex PCR, and TCRdb's table has in-frame clones only and misses some. The repertoire holds 110,000 or so clones, with approximately 80% as singletons. Sequencing was done on a sample of peripheral blood. The receptors were sampled from a man aged 80 or over with acute or convalescent COVID-19. The CDR3 runs from the conserved cysteine through the conserved F or W. The order of the fields is CDR3 DNA, CDR3 protein, D gene, J gene, V gene, clone size, CDR3 length. The D gene is left open where the match is weak. A clone size is listed for some rows: how often the clone was seen (once, few, many), or a class if it is expanded.

CDR3nt: TGCGCCAGCAGCTTGGAACCTCAGGGTGGCACAGATACGCAGTATTTT; CDR3aa: CASSLEPQGGTDTQYF; d_gene: .; j_gene: TRBJ2-3; v_gene: TRBV5-1; abundance: .; len: 16
CDR3nt: TGTGCCAGCTCACCAGCGGTGGTAAGCTGGAATGAGCAGTTCTTC; CDR3aa: CASSPAVVSWNEQFF; d_gene: .; j_gene: TRBJ2-1; v_gene: TRBV18; abundance: .; len: 15
CDR3nt: TGTGCCAGCAGTGGCACAGGGGACGAGCAGTACTTC; CDR3aa: CASSGTGDEQYF; d_gene: TRBD1; j_gene: TRBJ2-7; v_gene: TRBV28; abundance: few; len: 12
CDR3nt: TGTGCCAGCAGCCCCGTTGGGAGCTCCTACAATGAGCAGTTCTTC; CDR3aa: CASSPVGSSYNEQFF; d_gene: .; j_gene: TRBJ2-1; v_gene: TRBV7-2; abundance: .; len: 15
CDR3nt: TGTGCCAGCAGTTACTACTCTACAGGGGCGGGTGGCTACACCTTC; CDR3aa: CASSYYSTGAGGYTF; d_gene: TRBD1; j_gene: TRBJ1-2; v_gene: TRBV6-5; abundance: few; len: 15
CDR3nt: TGTGCCAGCAGCTTGGCCCAGGGTGCCAAAAACATTCAGTACTTC; CDR3aa: CASSLAQGAKNIQYF; d_gene: .; j_gene: TRBJ2-4; v_gene: TRBV5-4; abundance: .; len: 15
CDR3nt: TGTGCCACCAGTACTGCGGGGGGATCCTCCTACGAGCAGTACTTC; CDR3aa: CATSTAGGSSYEQYF; d_gene: TRBD2; j_gene: TRBJ2-7; v_gene: TRBV24-1; abundance: .; len: 15
CDR3nt: TGTGCCAGCAGTTTGCCGATCCAGGGGGCGGAGGGCACTGAAGCTTTCTTT; CDR3aa: CASSLPIQGAEGTEAFF; d_gene: TRBD1; j_gene: TRBJ1-1; v_gene: TRBV28; abundance: .; len: 17
CDR3nt: TGTGCCAGCCGCCCTCGAGGGAGGGGGGCCTACAATGAGCAGTTCTTC; CDR3aa: CASRPRGRGAYNEQFF; d_gene: .; j_gene: TRBJ2-1; v_gene: TRBV25-1; abundance: .; len: 16
CDR3nt: TGTGCCAGCAGCCAACTTTACAATGAGCAGTTCTTC; CDR3aa: CASSQLYNEQFF; d_gene: .; j_gene: TRBJ2-1; v_gene: TRBV2; abundance: .; len: 12
CDR3nt: TGTGCCAGCAGTTTCCGGACAATGACGAATTCACCCCTCCACTTT; CDR3aa: CASSFRTMTNSPLHF; d_gene: .; j_gene: TRBJ1-6; v_gene: TRBV27; abundance: .; len: 15
CDR3nt: TGCGCCAGCAGCTTGGCACCAGGTGTAGACTATGGCTACACCTTC; CDR3aa: CASSLAPGVDYGYTF; d_gene: .; j_gene: TRBJ1-2; v_gene: TRBV5-1; abundance: once; len: 15
CDR3nt: TGTGCCACCAGCAGTGGGGGGGGGCAGTTCTTC; CDR3aa: CATSSGGGQFF; d_gene: TRBD2; j_gene: TRBJ2-1; v_gene: TRBV15; abundance: .; len: 11
CDR3nt: TGCGCCAGCAGCTTGGTGGGCGGGGCCGATCAGCCCCAGCATTTT; CDR3aa: CASSLVGGADQPQHF; d_gene: .; j_gene: TRBJ1-5; v_gene: TRBV5-1; abundance: .; len: 15
CDR3nt: TGTGCCAGCTCACCATTTCAGGTAAACACTGAAGCTTTCTTT; CDR3aa: CASSPFQVNTEAFF; d_gene: .; j_gene: TRBJ1-1; v_gene: TRBV18; abundance: .; len: 14
CDR3nt: TGCGCCAGCGGACAACAGGGGATGTCCTACGAGCAGTACTTC; CDR3aa: CASGQQGMSYEQYF; d_gene: TRBD1; j_gene: TRBJ2-7; v_gene: TRBV5-1; abundance: .; len: 14
CDR3nt: TGTGCCAGCAACCTAGACGAAAGGACTGAAGCTTTCTTT; CDR3aa: CASNLDERTEAFF; d_gene: .; j_gene: TRBJ1-1; v_gene: TRBV6-6; abundance: once; len: 13
CDR3nt: TGTGCCAGCAAGACGGCGGGAGTGGTAGATACGCAGTATTTT; CDR3aa: CASKTAGVVDTQYF; d_gene: TRBD2; j_gene: TRBJ2-3; v_gene: TRBV28; abundance: .; len: 14
CDR3nt: TGTGCCAGCAGCCTTGGCTCAGCGATCTCATACGAGCAGTACTTC; CDR3aa: CASSLGSAISYEQYF; d_gene: .; j_gene: TRBJ2-7; v_gene: TRBV11-2; abundance: .; len: 15
CDR3nt: TGTGCCAGCAGCTTAGATTGGGCCCCTAGCGGGAGGGAAGAGACCCAGTACTTC; CDR3aa: CASSLDWAPSGREETQYF; d_gene: TRBD2; j_gene: TRBJ2-5; v_gene: TRBV11-2; abundance: .; len: 18
CDR3nt: TGTGCCAGCAGCCCCCGGACTAGCACCGGGGAGCTGTTTTTT; CDR3aa: CASSPRTSTGELFF; d_gene: TRBD2; j_gene: TRBJ2-2; v_gene: TRBV7-9; abundance: .; len: 14
CDR3nt: TGCGCCAGCAGCTTGACTAGCGGGGCCTACAATGAGCAGTTCTTC; CDR3aa: CASSLTSGAYNEQFF; d_gene: TRBD2; j_gene: TRBJ2-1; v_gene: TRBV5-1; abundance: .; len: 15
CDR3nt: TGCGCCAGCAGCTTGTTCAGGTCAGAGACCCAGTACTTC; CDR3aa: CASSLFRSETQYF; d_gene: .; j_gene: TRBJ2-5; v_gene: TRBV5-1; abundance: .; len: 13
CDR3nt: TGTGCCAGTAGTAGGACTAGCGCAAATGAGCAGTTCTTC; CDR3aa: CASSRTSANEQFF; d_gene: TRBD2; j_gene: TRBJ2-1; v_gene: TRBV19; abundance: once; len: 13
CDR3nt: TGTGCCAGCAGTTCGACAGGTCTGAACACTGAAGCTTTCTTT; CDR3aa: CASSSTGLNTEAFF; d_gene: .; j_gene: TRBJ1-1; v_gene: TRBV6-5; abundance: .; len: 14
CDR3nt: TGTGCCAGCTCACACGACCTAGCGGGCGAGCAGTTCTTC; CDR3aa: CASSHDLAGEQFF; d_gene: TRBD2; j_gene: TRBJ2-1; v_gene: TRBV18; abundance: .; len: 13
CDR3nt: TGTGCCAGCAGCCAAATTAGCGGGAGCGGCACAGATACGCAGTATTTT; CDR3aa: CASSQISGSGTDTQYF; d_gene: TRBD2; j_gene: TRBJ2-3; v_gene: TRBV3-1/TRBV3-2; abundance: few; len: 16
CDR3nt: TGCGCCAGCAGCCAAGGATTCCAGGGGGTGTCTGGCTACACCTTC; CDR3aa: CASSQGFQGVSGYTF; d_gene: TRBD1; j_gene: TRBJ1-2; v_gene: TRBV4-1; abundance: .; len: 15
CDR3nt: TGTGCCAGCAGCTTAGGGCGGGGATATGGCTACACCTTC; CDR3aa: CASSLGRGYGYTF; d_gene: .; j_gene: TRBJ1-2; v_gene: TRBV7-9; abundance: few; len: 13
CDR3nt: TGTGCCTGGAGTGGTAAACGGGGGGACCAGCCCCAGCATTTT; CDR3aa: CAWSGKRGDQPQHF; d_gene: .; j_gene: TRBJ1-5; v_gene: TRBV30; abundance: .; len: 14
CDR3nt: TGTGCCAGCAGCTTGACAGGGGGCGCGAACACCGGGGAGCTGTTTTTT; CDR3aa: CASSLTGGANTGELFF; d_gene: TRBD1; j_gene: TRBJ2-2; v_gene: TRBV5-8; abundance: .; len: 16
CDR3nt: TGCGCCAGCAGCTTGAGGCCTAGCGGAGCTAATGAGCAGTTCTTC; CDR3aa: CASSLRPSGANEQFF; d_gene: TRBD2; j_gene: TRBJ2-1; v_gene: TRBV5-1; abundance: .; len: 15
CDR3nt: TGTGCCAGCAGTGGCCCGGGACAGGGGGAGCACGGGGAGCTGTTTTTT; CDR3aa: CASSGPGQGEHGELFF; d_gene: TRBD1; j_gene: TRBJ2-2; v_gene: TRBV2; abundance: .; len: 16
CDR3nt: TGTGCCAGCAGTTCGGGACAGAACACCGGGGAGCTGTTTTTT; CDR3aa: CASSSGQNTGELFF; d_gene: .; j_gene: TRBJ2-2; v_gene: TRBV28; abundance: .; len: 14
CDR3nt: TGCGCCAGCAAGGGTTTAAGGGGGTCGAACACCGGGGAGCTGTTTTTT; CDR3aa: CASKGLRGSNTGELFF; d_gene: .; j_gene: TRBJ2-2; v_gene: TRBV5-1; abundance: .; len: 16
CDR3nt: TGTGCCAGCAGCTTAGAAGCGGGAGGCTACAATGAGCAGTTCTTC; CDR3aa: CASSLEAGGYNEQFF; d_gene: TRBD2; j_gene: TRBJ2-1; v_gene: TRBV11-2; abundance: .; len: 15